This T cell receptor (beta chain) was identified during a study of human T cells and chemical hapten exposure. The time point is: patch test 1, 2 weeks after DPC sensitization. Treatment reported: therapeutic diphenylcyclopropenone sensitization with weekly scalp DPC. Details on this clonotype: The antigen remains undetermined.

TCRdb ran MiXCR on the RACE reads and lists one entry per CDR3 protein. The sample yields 95,000 or so distinct CDR3 sequences, roughly a tenth seen once. This CDR3 comprises 14 residues. Germline V lookup: CDR1 MNHEY, CDR2 SVGEGT. V shed 3 bases and J shed 2 bases, with 8 bases lying between them. Findings and caveats of the study: The formation of large CDR3 similarity clusters by expanded TCRs significantly exceeded that of controls. Alopecia in all donors means immunity may differ from healthy individuals.

V is TRBV6-2 or TRBV6-3 and J is TRBJ2-4; D uncertain. This sample comprised whole blood, obtained in connection with sensitization to the hapten diphenylcyclopropenone (DPC). The receptor was derived from a man aged 35 to 55 with alopecia areata. Some clones in this sample may be carry-over from other donors' samples. CDR3 bases: TGTGCCAGCAGTTATAAAGGGACCAAAAACATTCAGTACTTC. Its translation: CASSYKGTKNIQYF.